This note documents a single TCR beta chain sequence. Trimming cost V 1 base and J 0 bases, with 8 bases left between them. The CDR3 spans 15 residues. Germline V gene lookup returns CDR1 SEHNR and CDR2 FQNEAQ (reference sequence). Clones were read by immunoSEQ multiplex PCR, and TCRdb kept only the in-frame ones, dropping some. The table lists roughly 76,000 clones, around 86% of them singletons. The data were obtained in a study of blood T cell repertoires in COVID-19. Study information: Spain, Italy and the United States supplied samples that represented acute and convalescent COVID-19. T cells, B-cell-depleted T cells, or PBMCs provided the cDNA or gDNA that served as material.

The rearrangement joins TRBV7-9 to TRBJ2-3; D remains unclear. Sequencing was performed on peripheral blood. The source of this sequence is a woman aged 18-35 years with acute or convalescent COVID-19. The DNA of the CDR3 is TGTGCCAGCAGCTTAGGACTGGTGAGCACAGATACGCAGTATTTT. It is translated as CASSLGLVSTDTQYF.